The present entry profiles one T cell receptor beta chain with its context. A few counts support this clone. Its target antigen remains unknown. Base qualities are not provided; no much larger clone lies one nucleotide away. The source of the sample is a study of blood T cell repertoires in COVID-19 (dated by TCRdb to 2018 to 2020). Some background on the complete study: Samples covering the acute and convalescent phases of COVID-19 were provided by collaborators in the United States, Italy and Spain. A freely available public database, intended as a resource for researchers studying the immune response to SARS-CoV-2, is where the repertoires were released. The dataset comprised deeply sampled blood TCRbeta repertoires from subjects exposed to, actively infected with, or recovered from COVID-19. Where HLA class I and class II types were available, the types were taken from metadata supplied by the sample provider, not from assay-based typing. The material from the prospective study consisted of cDNA or gDNA derived from T cells, B-cell-depleted T cells, or PBMCs. The samples were drawn from the first 160 participants of the ongoing ImmuneRACE study and from over a thousand subjects provided by 6 global collaborators. The sample metadata nearly always contained a de-identified subject ID, COVID-19 status, age in years and sex. Study-wide conclusions, independent of this receptor: The quantity of clinical and demographic metadata differed by source and by participant and was supplied without curation.

The immunoSEQ Assay, a bias-controlled multiplex PCR, was used to amplify TCRbeta CDR3 regions from genomic DNA. Per the source publication's procedure: The number of nucleated cells in each sample was estimated from the amplification of reference gene primers within the assay. Sequence reads were collapsed and filtered to measure the absolute abundance of every unique TCRbeta CDR3 rearrangement. Productive Simpson clonality was computed per sample as the square root of Simpson's diversity index over productive rearrangements. TCRdb took over this immuneACCESS table, retaining in-frame rearrangements with V and J assigned. Such tables are incomplete; in checked studies, under half of the missing clones stem from an unresolved V gene, and the remainder is unexplained. The DNA gave D and trimming, while V, J and clone size come from that table. The sample records about 170,000 clones, 82% of which are singletons. About 8.4% of the sample belongs to the ten largest clones.

At the junction V is shortened by 0 bases and J by 6 bases, with 12 bases in between. The CDR3 measures 15 amino acids from cysteine to phenylalanine. CDR3 DNA only is kept here, 45 bases in frame from base 1. CDR1 and CDR2, looked up from the germline V gene, are LGHNA and YNFKEQ. Each collaborating institution followed its own protocols to collect whole blood in K2EDTA tubes. For TCRbeta analysis, collaborators shipped samples in one of three forms: frozen whole blood, isolated PBMCs, or DNA extracted from either of those sample types. The chain couples TRBV4-2 to TRBJ2-1; the D region possibly corresponds to TRBD1 (6 bases align). The receptor comes from a woman aged 70-85 years with acute or convalescent COVID-19. The sample was peripheral blood. The DNA sequence reads TGTGCCAGCAGCCAAGAGGTACAGGGTGTCAATGAGCAGTTCTTC. This codes for CASSQEVQGVNEQFF.